The text below deals with one T cell receptor beta chain. At one boundary the junction diverges from the germline segment, which might be a read error. TCR beta VDJ and CDR3 profiles were obtained from a genomic DNA template. TCRdb independently ran MiXCR on the reads; one entry per CDR3 protein. Among around 250,000 distinct CDR3 sequences listed, roughly 82% were seen once. This specimen belongs to a study of CD8+CD57+ T cells in acquired aplastic anemia. For the study at large: The sorted CD4+ and CD8+ cells yielded an average around 3.4 ug of DNA.

Patients chosen for sequencing had CD8+CD57+ cells that had expanded, as shown by flow cytometry. Patients had not yet gotten any therapy when their blood was taken for sampling. Source material: sorted CD4+, CD8+, or CD8+CD57+ T cells (not recorded which) from PBMCs. The source of this sequence is a human donor with aplastic anemia.

This CDR3 reads CASSFHGGGDTLSF. The CDR3 nucleotides are TGTGCCAGCAGCTTTCATGGAGGTGGGGATACCCTTTCCTTT. The chain links TRBV7-8 to TRBJ2-3; tentative D call: TRBD2 (5 bases). Germline loops: CDR1 SGHVS, CDR2 FQNEAQ. This CDR3 region has 14 residues.